The clone carrying this T cell receptor beta chain has a count of ten or more. Its antigen is as yet unknown. Sample time point: pre-sensitization, week 0. As for treatment: therapeutic diphenylcyclopropenone sensitization with weekly scalp DPC. What the library attached to individual cDNA molecules were unique molecular identifiers. In the original workflow: Samples had a median of around 92,000 TCRs, ranging about 20,000 to 750,000. MiXCR was run by TCRdb on the RACE reads, yielding one entry per CDR3 protein. For this entry, the V and J calls and clone size follow TCRdb and not the study's own pipeline. The data hold around 300,000 distinct CDR3 sequences, with 5.5% observed a single time. The sample originates from a study of human T cells and chemical hapten exposure. Overall study: The study sensitized with 2% DPC on a roughly 2 cm by roughly 2 cm patch of upper inner arm skin. Study-level results: Expanded TCRs clustered into significantly more large CDR3 similarity groups than controls, the analysis revealed.

This sequence was found in a woman aged 18-29 years with alopecia areata. Some clones in this sample may be carry-over from other donors' samples. The sample in question was whole blood, obtained in connection with sensitization to the hapten diphenylcyclopropenone (DPC).

The CDR3 DNA reads as TGTGCCAGCAGCCCTGCATGGACCAAAAACATTCAGTACTTC. Protein product: CASSPAWTKNIQYF. V and J are TRBV12-3 or TRBV12-4 and TRBJ2-4; D unclear. V shed 6 bases and J shed 2 bases, with 11 bases lying between them. CDR3 length equals 14 residues.